This T cell receptor beta chain was obtained from a study of blood T cell repertoires in COVID-19. The wider study: PBMCs, B-cell-depleted T cells, or T cells provided the cDNA or gDNA that made up the material.

Clones were read by immunoSEQ multiplex PCR, and TCRdb kept only the in-frame ones, dropping some. This table holds more than 250,000 clones, around 90% found once. Material: PBMCs or T cells enriched from blood (not recorded which). The receptor was isolated from a woman under 40 who had recovered from COVID-19.

The CDR3 reads CASSRGDYGYTF. For the CDR3, the DNA is TGTGCCAGTAGCAGGGGCGACTATGGCTACACCTTC. This chain links TRBV19 with TRBJ1-2; possibly TRBD1 for D (6 bases). The CDR3 runs 12 residues. V lost 6 bases to trimming and J lost 3 bases, with 8 bases between them. Germline V gene sequence: CDR1 LNHDA, CDR2 SQIVND (reference sequence). The variable domain in full, completed from reference TRBV19 and TRBJ1-2, reads DGGITQSPKYLFRKEGQNVTLSCEQNLNHDAMYWYRQDPGQGLRLIYYSQIVNDFQKGDIAEGYSVSREKKESFPLTVTSAQKNPTAFYLCASSRGDYGYTFGSGTRLTVV.